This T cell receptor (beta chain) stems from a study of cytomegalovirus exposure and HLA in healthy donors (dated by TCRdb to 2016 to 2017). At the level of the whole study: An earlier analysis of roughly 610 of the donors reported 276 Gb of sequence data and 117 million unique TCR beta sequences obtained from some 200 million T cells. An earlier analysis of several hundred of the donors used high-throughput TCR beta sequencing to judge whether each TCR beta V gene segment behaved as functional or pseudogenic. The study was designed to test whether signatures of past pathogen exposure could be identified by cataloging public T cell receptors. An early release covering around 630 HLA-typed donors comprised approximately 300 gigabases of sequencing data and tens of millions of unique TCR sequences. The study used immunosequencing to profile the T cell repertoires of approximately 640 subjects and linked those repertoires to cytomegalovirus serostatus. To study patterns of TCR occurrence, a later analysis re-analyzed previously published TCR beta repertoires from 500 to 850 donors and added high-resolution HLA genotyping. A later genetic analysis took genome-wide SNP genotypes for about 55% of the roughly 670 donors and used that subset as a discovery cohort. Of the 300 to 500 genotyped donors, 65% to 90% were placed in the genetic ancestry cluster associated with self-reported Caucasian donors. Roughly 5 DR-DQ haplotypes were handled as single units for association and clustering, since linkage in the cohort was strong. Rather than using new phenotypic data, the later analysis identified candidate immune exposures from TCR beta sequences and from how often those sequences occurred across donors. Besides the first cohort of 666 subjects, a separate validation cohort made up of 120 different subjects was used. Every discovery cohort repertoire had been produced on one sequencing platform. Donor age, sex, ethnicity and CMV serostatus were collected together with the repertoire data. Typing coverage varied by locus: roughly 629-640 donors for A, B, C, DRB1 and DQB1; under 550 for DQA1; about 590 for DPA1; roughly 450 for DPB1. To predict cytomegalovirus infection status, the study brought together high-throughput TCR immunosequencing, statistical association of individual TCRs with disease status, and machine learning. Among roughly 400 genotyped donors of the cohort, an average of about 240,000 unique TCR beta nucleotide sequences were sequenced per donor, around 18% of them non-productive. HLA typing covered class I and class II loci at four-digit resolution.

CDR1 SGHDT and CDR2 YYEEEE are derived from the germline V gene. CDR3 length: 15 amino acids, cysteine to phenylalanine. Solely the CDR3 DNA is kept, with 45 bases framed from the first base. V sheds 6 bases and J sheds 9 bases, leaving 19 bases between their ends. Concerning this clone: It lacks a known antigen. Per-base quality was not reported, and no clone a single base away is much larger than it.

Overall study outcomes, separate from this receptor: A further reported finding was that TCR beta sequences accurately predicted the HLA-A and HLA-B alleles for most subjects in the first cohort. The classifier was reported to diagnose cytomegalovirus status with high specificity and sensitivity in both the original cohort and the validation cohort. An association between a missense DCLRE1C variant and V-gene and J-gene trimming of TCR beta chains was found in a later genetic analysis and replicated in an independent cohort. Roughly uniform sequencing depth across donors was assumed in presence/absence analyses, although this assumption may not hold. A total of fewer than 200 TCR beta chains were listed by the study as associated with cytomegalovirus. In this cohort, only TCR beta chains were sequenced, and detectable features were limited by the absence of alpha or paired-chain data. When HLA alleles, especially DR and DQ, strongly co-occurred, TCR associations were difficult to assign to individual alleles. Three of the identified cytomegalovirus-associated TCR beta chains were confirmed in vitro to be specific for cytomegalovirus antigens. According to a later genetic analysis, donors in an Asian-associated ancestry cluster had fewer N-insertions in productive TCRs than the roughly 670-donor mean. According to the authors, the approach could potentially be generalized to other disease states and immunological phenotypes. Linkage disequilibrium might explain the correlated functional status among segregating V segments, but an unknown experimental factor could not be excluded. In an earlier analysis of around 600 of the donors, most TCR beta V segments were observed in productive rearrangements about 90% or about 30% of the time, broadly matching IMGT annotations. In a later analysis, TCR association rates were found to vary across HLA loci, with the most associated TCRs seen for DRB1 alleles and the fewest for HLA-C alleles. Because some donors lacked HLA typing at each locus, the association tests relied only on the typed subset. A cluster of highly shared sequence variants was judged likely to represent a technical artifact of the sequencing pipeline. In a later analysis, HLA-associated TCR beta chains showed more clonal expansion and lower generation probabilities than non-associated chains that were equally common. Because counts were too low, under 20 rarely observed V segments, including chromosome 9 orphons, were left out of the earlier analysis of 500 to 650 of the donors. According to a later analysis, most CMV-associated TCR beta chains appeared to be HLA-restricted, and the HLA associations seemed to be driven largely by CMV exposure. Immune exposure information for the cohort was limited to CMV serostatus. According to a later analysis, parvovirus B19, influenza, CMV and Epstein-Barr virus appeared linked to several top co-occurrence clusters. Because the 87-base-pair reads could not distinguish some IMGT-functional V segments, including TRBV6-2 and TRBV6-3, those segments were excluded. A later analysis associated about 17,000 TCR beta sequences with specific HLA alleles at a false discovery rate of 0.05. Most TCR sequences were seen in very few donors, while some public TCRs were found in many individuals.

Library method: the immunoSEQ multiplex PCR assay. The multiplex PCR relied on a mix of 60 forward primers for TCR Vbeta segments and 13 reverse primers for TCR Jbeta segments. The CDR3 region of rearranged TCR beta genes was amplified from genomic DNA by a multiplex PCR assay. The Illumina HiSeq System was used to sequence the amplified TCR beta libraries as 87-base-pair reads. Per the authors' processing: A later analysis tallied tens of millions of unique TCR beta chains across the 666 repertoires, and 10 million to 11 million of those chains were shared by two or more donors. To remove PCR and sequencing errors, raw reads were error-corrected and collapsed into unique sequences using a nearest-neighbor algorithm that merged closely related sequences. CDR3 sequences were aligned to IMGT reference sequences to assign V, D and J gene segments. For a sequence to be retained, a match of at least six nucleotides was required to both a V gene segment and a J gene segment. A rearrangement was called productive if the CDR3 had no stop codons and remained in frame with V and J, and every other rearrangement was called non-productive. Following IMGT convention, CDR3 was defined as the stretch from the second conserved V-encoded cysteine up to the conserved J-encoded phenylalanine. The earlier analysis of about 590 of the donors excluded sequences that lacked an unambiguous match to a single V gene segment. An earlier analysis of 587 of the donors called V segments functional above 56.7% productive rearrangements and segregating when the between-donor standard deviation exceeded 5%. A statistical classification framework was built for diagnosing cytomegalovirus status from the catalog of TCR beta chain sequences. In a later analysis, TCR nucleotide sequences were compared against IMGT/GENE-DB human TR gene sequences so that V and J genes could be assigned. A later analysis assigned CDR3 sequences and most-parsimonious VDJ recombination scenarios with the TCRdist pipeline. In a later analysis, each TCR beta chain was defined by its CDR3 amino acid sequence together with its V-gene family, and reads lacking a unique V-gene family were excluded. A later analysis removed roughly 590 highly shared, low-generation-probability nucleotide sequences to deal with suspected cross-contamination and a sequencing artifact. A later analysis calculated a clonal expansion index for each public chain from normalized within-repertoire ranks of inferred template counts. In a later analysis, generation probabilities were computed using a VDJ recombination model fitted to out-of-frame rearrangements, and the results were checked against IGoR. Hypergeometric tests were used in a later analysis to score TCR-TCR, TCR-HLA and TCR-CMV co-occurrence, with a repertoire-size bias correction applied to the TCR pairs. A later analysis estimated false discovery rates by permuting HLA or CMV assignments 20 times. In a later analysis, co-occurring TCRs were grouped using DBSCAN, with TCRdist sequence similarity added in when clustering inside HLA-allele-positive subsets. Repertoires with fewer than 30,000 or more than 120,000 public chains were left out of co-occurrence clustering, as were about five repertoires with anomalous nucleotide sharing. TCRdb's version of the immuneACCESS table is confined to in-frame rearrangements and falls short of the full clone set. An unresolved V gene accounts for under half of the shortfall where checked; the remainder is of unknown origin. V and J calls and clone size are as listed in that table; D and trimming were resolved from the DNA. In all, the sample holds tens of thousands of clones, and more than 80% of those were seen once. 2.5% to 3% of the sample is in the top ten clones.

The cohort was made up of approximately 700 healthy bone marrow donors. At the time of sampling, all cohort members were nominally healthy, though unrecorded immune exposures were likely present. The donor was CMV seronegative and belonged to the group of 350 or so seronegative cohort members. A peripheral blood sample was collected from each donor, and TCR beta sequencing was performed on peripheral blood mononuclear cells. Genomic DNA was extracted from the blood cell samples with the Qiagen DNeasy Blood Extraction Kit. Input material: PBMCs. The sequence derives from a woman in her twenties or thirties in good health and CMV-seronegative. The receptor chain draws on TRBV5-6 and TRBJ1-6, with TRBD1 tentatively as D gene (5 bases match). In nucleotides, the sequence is TGTGCCAGCACCTTCCAGCGGGGCCAATTTTCACCCCTCCACTTT. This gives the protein CASTFQRGQFSPLHF.